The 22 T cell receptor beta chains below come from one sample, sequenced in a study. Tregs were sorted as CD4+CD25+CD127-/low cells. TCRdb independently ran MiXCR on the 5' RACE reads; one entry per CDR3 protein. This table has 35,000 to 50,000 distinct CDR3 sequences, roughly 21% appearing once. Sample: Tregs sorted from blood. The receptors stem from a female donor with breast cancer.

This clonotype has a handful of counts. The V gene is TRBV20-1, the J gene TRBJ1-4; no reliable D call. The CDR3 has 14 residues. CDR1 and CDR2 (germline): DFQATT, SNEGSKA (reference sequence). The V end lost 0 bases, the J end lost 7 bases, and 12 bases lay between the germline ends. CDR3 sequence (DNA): TGCAGTGCTAGAGAGGGAAGGTTCCCTGAAAAACTGTTTTTT. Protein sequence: CSAREGRFPEKLFF.

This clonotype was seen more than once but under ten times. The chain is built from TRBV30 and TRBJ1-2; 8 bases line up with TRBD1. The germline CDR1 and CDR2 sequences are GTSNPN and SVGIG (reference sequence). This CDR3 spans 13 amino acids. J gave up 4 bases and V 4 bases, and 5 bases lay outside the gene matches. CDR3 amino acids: CAWTGGTGYGYTF. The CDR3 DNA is TGTGCCTGGACTGGCGGGACAGGCTATGGCTACACCTTC.

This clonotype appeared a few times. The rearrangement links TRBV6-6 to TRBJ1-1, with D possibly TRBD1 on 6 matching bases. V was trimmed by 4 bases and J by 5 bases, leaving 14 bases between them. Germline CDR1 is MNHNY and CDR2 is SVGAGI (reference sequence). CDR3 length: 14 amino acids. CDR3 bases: TGTGCCAGCAGTTTCCAGGGGATTGGGACTGAAGCTTTCTTT. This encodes CASSFQGIGTEAFF.

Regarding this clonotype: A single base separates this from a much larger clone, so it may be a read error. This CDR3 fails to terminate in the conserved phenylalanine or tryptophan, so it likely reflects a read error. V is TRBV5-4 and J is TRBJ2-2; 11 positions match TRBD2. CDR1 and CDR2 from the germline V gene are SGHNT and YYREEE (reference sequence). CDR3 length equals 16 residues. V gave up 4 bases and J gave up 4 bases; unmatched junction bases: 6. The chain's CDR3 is CASSLLAGVTTGELFS. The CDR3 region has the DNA TGTGCCAGCAGCCTACTAGCGGGAGTTACCACCGGGGAGCTGTTTTCT.

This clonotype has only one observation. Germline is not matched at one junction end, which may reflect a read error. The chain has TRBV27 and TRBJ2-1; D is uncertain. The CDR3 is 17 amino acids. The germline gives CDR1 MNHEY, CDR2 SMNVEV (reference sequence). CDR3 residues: CANSLLLSGNRINEQFF. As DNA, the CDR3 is TGTGCCAACAGTTTACTCCTATCCGGCAATCGTATCAATGAGCAGTTCTTC.

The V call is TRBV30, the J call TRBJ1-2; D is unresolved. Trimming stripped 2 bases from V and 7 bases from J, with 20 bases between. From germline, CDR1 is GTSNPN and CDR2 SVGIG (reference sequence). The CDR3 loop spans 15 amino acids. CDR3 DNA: TGTGCCTGGAGTAAAACGGCCTACTTAGGAGGTGGCTACACCTTC. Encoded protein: CAWSKTAYLGGGYTF.

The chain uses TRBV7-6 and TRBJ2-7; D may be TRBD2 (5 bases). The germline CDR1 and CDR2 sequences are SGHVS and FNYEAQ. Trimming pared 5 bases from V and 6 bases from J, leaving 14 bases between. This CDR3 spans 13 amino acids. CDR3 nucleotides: TGTGCCAGCAGCCTAGAAGCTGGAGGCGAGCAGTACTTC. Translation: CASSLEAGGEQYF. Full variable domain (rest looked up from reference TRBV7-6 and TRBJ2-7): GAGVSQSPRYKVTKRGQDVALRCDPISGHVSLYWYRQALGQGPEFLTYFNYEAQQDKSGLPNDRFSAERPEGSISTLTIQRTEQRDSAMYRCASSLEAGGEQYFGPGTRLTVT.

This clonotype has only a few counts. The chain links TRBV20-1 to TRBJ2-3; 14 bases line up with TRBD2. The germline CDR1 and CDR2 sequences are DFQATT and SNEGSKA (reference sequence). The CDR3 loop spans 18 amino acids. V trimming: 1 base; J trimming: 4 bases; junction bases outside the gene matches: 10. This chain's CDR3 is CSARASGTSGSIPDTQYF. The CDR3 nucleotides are TGCAGTGCTAGAGCCTCTGGGACTAGCGGGAGTATCCCAGATACGCAGTATTTT.

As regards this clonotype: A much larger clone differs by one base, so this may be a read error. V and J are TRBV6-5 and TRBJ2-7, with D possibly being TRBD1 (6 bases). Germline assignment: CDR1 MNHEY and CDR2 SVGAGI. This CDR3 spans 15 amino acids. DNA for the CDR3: TGTGCCGGCAGTGATCCGGGACACCCTTCCTACGAGCAGTACTTC. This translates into CAGSDPGHPSYEQYF.

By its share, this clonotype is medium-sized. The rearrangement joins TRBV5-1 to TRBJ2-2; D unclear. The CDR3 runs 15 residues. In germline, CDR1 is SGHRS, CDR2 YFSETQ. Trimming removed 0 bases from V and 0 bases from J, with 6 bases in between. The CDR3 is CASSLEAANTGELFF. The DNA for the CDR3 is TGCGCCAGCAGCTTGGAGGCGGCGAACACCGGGGAGCTGTTTTTT.

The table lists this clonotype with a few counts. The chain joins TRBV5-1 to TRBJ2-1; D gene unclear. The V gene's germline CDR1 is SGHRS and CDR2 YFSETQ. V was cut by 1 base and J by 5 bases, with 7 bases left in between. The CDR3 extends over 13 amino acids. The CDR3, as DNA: TGCGCCAGCAGCTTGTTGGGGAACAATGAGCAGTTCTTC. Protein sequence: CASSLLGNNEQFF.

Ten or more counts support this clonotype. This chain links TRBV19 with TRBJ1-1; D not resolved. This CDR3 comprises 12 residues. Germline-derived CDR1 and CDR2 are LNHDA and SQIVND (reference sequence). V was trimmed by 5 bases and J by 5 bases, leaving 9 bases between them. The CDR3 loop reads CASSGGGTEAFF. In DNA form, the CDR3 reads TGTGCCAGTAGTGGAGGAGGGACTGAAGCTTTCTTT.

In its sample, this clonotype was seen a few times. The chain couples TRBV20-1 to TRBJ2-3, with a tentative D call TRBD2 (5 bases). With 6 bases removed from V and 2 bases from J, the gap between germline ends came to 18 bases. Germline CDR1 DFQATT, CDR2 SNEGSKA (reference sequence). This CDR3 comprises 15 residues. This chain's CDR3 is CSARSMTEDTDTQYF. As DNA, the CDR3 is TGCAGTGCCCGATCGATGACGGAGGACACAGATACGCAGTATTTT.

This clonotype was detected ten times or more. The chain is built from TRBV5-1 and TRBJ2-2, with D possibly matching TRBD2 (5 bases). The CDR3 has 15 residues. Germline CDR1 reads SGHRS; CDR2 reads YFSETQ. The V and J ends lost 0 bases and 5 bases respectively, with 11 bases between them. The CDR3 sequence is CASSLASGATGELFF. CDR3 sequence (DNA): TGCGCCAGCAGCTTGGCCAGCGGAGCTACCGGGGAGCTGTTTTTT.

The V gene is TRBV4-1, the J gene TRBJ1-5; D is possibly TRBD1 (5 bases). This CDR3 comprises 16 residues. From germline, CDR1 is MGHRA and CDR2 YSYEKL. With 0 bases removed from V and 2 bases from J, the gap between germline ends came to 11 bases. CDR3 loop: CASSQDGGIGNQPQHF. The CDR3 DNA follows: TGCGCCAGCAGCCAAGATGGGGGTATTGGCAATCAGCCCCAGCATTTT.

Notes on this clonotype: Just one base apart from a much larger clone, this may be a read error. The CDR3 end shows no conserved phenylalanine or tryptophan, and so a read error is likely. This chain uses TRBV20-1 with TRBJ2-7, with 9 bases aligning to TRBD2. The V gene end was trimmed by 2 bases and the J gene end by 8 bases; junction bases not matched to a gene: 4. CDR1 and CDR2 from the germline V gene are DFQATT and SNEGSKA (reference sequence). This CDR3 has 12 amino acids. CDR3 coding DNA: TGCAGTGCTAGAAGGCTAGCGGGAAAGCAGTACTCC. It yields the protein CSARRLAGKQYS.

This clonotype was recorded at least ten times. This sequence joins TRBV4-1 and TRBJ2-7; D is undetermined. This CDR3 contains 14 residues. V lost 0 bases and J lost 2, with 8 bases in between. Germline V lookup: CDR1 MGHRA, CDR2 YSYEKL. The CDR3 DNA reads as TGCGCCAGCAGCCAAGACGGGCGCCCCTACGAGCAGTACTTC. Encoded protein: CASSQDGRPYEQYF.

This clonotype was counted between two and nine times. Written as DNA, the CDR3 is TGTGCCAGCAGCCAGAATCTCGGGAGCAGGCGGTTCTTC. It yields the protein CASSQNLGSRRFF. The rearrangement joins TRBV3-1 to TRBJ2-1; D perhaps matches TRBD2 (6 bases). Trimming cost V 3 bases and J 15 bases, with 18 bases left between them. Germline V gene data show CDR1 as LGHDT and CDR2 as YNNKEL (reference sequence). The CDR3 runs to 13 residues.

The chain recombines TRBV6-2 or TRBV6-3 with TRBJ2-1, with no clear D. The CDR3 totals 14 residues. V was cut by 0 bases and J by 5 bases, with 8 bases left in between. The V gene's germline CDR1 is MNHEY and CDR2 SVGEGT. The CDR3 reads CASSYSPPNNEQFF. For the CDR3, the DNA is TGTGCCAGCAGTTACTCGCCCCCTAACAATGAGCAGTTCTTC.

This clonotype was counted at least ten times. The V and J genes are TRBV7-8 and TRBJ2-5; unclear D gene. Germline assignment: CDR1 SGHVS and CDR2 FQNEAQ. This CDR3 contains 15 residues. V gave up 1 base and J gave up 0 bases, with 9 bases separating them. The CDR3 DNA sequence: TGTGCCAGCAGCTTAGGGCAGAAGTACCAAGAGACCCAGTACTTC. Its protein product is CASSLGQKYQETQYF.

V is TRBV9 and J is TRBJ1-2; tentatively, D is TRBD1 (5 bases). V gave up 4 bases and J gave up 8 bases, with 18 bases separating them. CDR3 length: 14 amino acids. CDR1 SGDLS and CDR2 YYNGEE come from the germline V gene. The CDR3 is CASSPRDSGHGYTF. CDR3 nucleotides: TGTGCCAGCAGCCCACGGGATTCAGGGCACGGCTACACCTTC.

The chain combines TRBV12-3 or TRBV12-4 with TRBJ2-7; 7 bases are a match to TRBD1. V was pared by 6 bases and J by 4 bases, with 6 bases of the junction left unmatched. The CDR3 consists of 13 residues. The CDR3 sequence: CASRATGVYEQYF. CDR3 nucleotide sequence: TGTGCCAGCAGGGCCACAGGGGTTTACGAGCAGTACTTC.